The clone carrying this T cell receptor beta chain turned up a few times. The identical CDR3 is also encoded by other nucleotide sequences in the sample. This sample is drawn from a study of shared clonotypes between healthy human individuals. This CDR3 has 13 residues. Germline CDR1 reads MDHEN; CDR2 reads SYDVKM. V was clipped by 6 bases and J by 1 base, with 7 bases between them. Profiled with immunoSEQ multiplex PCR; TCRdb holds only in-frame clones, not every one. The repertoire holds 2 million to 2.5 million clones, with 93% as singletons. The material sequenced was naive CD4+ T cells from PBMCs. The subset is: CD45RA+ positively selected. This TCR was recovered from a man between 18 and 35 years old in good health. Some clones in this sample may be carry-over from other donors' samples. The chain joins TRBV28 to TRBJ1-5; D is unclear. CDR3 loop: CASSLDSNQPQHF. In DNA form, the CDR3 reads TGTGCCAGCAGCTTGGACAGCAATCAGCCCCAGCATTTT.